The entry below gives a single T cell receptor beta chain sequence along with its context. Its antigen is still unknown. The CDR3 spans 15 residues. Between the trimmed V and J ends, which lost 4 bases and 2 bases, there was a span of 15 bases. Germline CDR1 is KGHSH and CDR2 is LQKENI. The sample belongs to a study of cytomegalovirus exposure and HLA in healthy donors. Study observations and caveats: The authors later linked a missense DCLRE1C variant to TCR beta V- and J-gene trimming.

Primers for the PCR totalled 60 Vbeta and 13 Jbeta. Using immunoSEQ multiplex PCR, the repertoire was profiled, and TCRdb retains in-frame clones only, with some absent. The data hold 100,000 to 150,000 clones, with about 15% observed a single time. Sequenced: PBMCs. This receptor was taken from a female donor in good health and CMV-seropositive. The chain carries TRBV18 and TRBJ2-7, with TRBD2 as a possible D gene (5 bases). Here the CDR3 reads CASSLIPTGTYEQYF. The CDR3, as DNA: TGTGCCAGCTCACTGATACCGACGGGGACCTACGAGCAGTACTTC.